Included here is one T cell receptor (beta chain) sequence, with context. This sample was taken from a study of blood T cell repertoires in COVID-19. Study-level information: There were acute and convalescent COVID-19 samples, and they came from the United States, Italy and Spain. Sample material is recorded as cDNA or gDNA derived from T cells, B-cell-depleted T cells, or PBMCs.

How the authors handled the data: Amplified reference gene primers provided the basis for estimating nucleated cell counts. Data came from immunoSEQ multiplex PCR; TCRdb stores just in-frame clones and leaves some out. That table supplies the V and J calls and clone size; D and trimming were determined from the DNA. Of under 300,000 clones in the sample, 80% to 85% are singletons; the top ten hold around 3.4%. The CDR3 has 17 amino acids. V was pared by 4 bases and J by 0 bases, with 4 bases of the junction left unmatched. Germline loops: CDR1 SGHNT, CDR2 YYREEE (reference sequence). The sample comprised peripheral blood. The chain links TRBV5-4 to TRBJ2-1, with 13 bases aligning to TRBD2. The receptor's source is a woman aged 18-35 years with acute or convalescent COVID-19. CDR3 in DNA: TGTGCCAGCAGCGCGGGACTAGCGGGGACCTCCTACAATGAGCAGTTCTTC. This translates into CASSAGLAGTSYNEQFF.